The 16 T cell receptor beta chains presented below share a single source sample, sequenced in a study of T-cell reconstitution after alpha-beta-depleted transplantation in children. This sample's TCRbeta library carried unique molecular identifier barcodes. TCRdb processed the PCR reads anew with MiXCR; each CDR3 protein has one entry. The sample comprises about 290,000 distinct CDR3 sequences, about a tenth of which are singletons, and about 8% rests with the top ten. Sequenced material: PBMCs, taken before TCRalphabeta/CD19-depleted stem cell transplant. Source of these receptors: a boy younger than two with acute myeloid leukemia, due to receive a stem cell transplant.

This chain links TRBV28 with TRBJ2-3, with 8 positions matching TRBD1. Germline V gene lookup returns CDR1 MDHEN and CDR2 SYDVKM. V shed 5 bases and J 5 bases; nucleotides not matched to a gene: 3. This CDR3 is 13 amino acids long. CDR3 residues: CASSLGQEDTQYF. Here the CDR3 DNA reads TGTGCCAGCAGTCTGGGACAGGAAGATACGCAGTATTTT.

Ten or more counts support this clonotype. V and J are TRBV20-1 and TRBJ2-7; TRBD2 is a possible D gene (5 bases). Germline lookup yields CDR1 DFQATT and CDR2 SNEGSKA (reference sequence). Trimming took off 1 base at V and 5 bases at J, with 9 bases between the two ends. This CDR3 has 12 residues. The CDR3 loop is CSARASGNEQYF. The CDR3 nucleotides are TGCAGTGCTAGAGCGAGCGGCAACGAGCAGTACTTC.

In this sample, this clonotype turned up many times. The J gene is TRBJ2-2, the V gene TRBV6-2 or TRBV6-3; the D is unclear. Trimming pared 2 bases from V and 4 bases from J, leaving 2 bases between. The CDR3 has 12 amino acids. The germline CDR1 and CDR2 sequences are MNHEY and SVGEGT. This CDR3 reads CASSYVTGELFF. In DNA form, the CDR3 reads TGTGCCAGCAGTTACGTCACCGGGGAGCTGTTTTTT.

Ten or more counts support this clonotype. The gene calls are TRBV29-1 and TRBJ2-5; D might be TRBD1 (6 bases). V was pared by 4 bases and J by 1 base, with 13 bases between. The CDR3 runs 14 residues. Germline CDR1 reads SQVTM; CDR2 reads ANQGSEA. This chain's CDR3 is CSVVINRAQETQYF. The CDR3 DNA reads TGCAGCGTTGTGATTAACAGGGCCCAAGAGACCCAGTACTTC.

The chain combines TRBV7-2 with TRBJ2-1; 7 bases fit TRBD2. The germline V gene encodes CDR1 SGHTA and CDR2 FQGNSA. The V segment lost 2 bases and the J segment 5 bases; nucleotides outside the gene matches: 6. This CDR3 is built from 15 residues. The CDR3 DNA is TGTGCCAGCAGCTTAAGGCGGGAGTTAAACAATGAGCAGTTCTTC. Its translation is CASSLRRELNNEQFF.

The gene calls are TRBV24-1 and TRBJ2-2; no clear D gene. The V end lost 2 bases, the J end lost 5 bases, and 8 bases lay between the germline ends. Germline V lookup: CDR1 KGHDR, CDR2 SFDVKD. This CDR3 is built from 14 residues. CDR3 in DNA: TGTGCCACCAGTGATTCCAGTAGTACCGGGGAGCTGTTTTTT. This codes for CATSDSSSTGELFF.

This clonotype was recorded at least ten times. The chain employs TRBV10-3 and TRBJ1-4; D not certain. CDR1 ENHRY and CDR2 SYGVKD come from the germline V gene. V lost 6 bases and J 8 bases, leaving 16 bases between the germline ends. CDR3 length: 14 amino acids. The CDR3 sequence is CAISSDGRTEKLFF. CDR3 sequence (DNA): TGTGCCATCAGCTCGGACGGAAGAACAGAAAAACTGTTTTTT.

The sample holds a few counts of this clonotype. The V gene is TRBV7-9, the J gene TRBJ1-1, with no clear D. Germline CDR1 reads SEHNR; CDR2 reads FQNEAQ (reference sequence). V was pared by 5 bases and J by 7 bases, with 17 bases between. This CDR3 region has 14 residues. The CDR3 spells CASSPRVGPLEAFF. In DNA, the CDR3 is TGTGCCAGCAGCCCCCGGGTCGGCCCCCTTGAAGCTTTCTTT.

This clonotype was found many times. The chain carries TRBV28 and TRBJ2-7; TRBD1 agrees at 9 bases. The CDR3 runs to 13 residues. With 7 bases clipped from V and 7 bases from J, the junction kept 8 bases outside the gene matches. Per the germline V gene, CDR1 is MDHEN and CDR2 is SYDVKM. The CDR3, as DNA: TGTGCCAGCAACGAACAGGGGGCGAATGAGCAGTACTTC. Protein sequence: CASNEQGANEQYF.

This clonotype was seen at least ten times. V and J are TRBV5-1 and TRBJ1-5; no definite D call. CDR3 length equals 14 residues. V shed 0 bases and J shed 5 bases, with 9 bases lying between them. Germline CDR1 reads SGHRS; CDR2 reads YFSETQ. The CDR3 loop is CASSLDGPDQPQHF. CDR3 sequence (DNA): TGCGCCAGCAGCTTGGACGGGCCTGATCAGCCCCAGCATTTT.

This clonotype was seen many times. This chain uses TRBV19 with TRBJ2-3; D tentatively reads TRBD1 or TRBD2 (6 bases each). Germline V lookup: CDR1 LNHDA, CDR2 SQIVND (reference sequence). CDR3 length: 14 residues. V lost 11 bases to trimming and J lost 0 bases, with 15 bases between them. The CDR3 bases are TGTGCCGCTTCACGGAGGGGGAGCACAGATACGCAGTATTTT. This sequence encodes CAASRRGSTDTQYF. Combining the CDR3 with reference TRBV19 and TRBJ2-3 gives the whole variable domain DGGITQSPKYLFRKEGQNVTLSCEQNLNHDAMYWYRQDPGQGLRLIYYSQIVNDFQKGDIAEGYSVSREKKESFPLTVTSAQKNPTAFYLCAASRRGSTDTQYFGPGTRLTVL.

This clonotype was picked up a small number of times. The chain employs TRBV28 and TRBJ2-5; the D gene is possibly TRBD1 (5 bases). The CDR3 spans 13 residues. V was pared by 4 bases and J by 7 bases, with 13 bases between. Germline V gene sequence: CDR1 MDHEN, CDR2 SYDVKM. CDR3 bases: TGTGCCAGCAGTTGGAAGGGGATGGCGACCCAGTACTTC. Amino acids: CASSWKGMATQYF.

In its sample, this clonotype was seen a few times. The rearrangement links TRBV20-1 to TRBJ2-5; D is unresolved. Germline CDR1 and CDR2: DFQATT and SNEGSKA (reference sequence). Trimming took 0 bases from V and 2 from J, leaving 10 bases between them. The CDR3 has 14 amino acids. DNA for the CDR3: TGCAGTGCTAGAGATCCCCTCAGTCAAGAGACCCAGTACTTC. Protein product: CSARDPLSQETQYF.

At least ten counts were recorded for this clonotype. The chain carries TRBV15 and TRBJ1-6, with D hard to call. Per the germline V gene, CDR1 is LNHNV and CDR2 is YYDKDF (reference sequence). V lost 0 bases to trimming and J lost 2 bases, with 2 bases between them. The CDR3 covers 14 residues. CDR3 nucleotides: TGTGCCACCAGCAGAGACACCTATAATTCACCCCTCCACTTT. It encodes CATSRDTYNSPLHF.

The table lists this clonotype with a few counts. The chain carries TRBV12-3 or TRBV12-4 and TRBJ2-7, with D possibly matching TRBD2 (5 bases). The CDR3 covers 13 residues. The V and J ends lost 2 bases and 9 bases respectively, with 14 bases between them. This CDR3 reads CASSLSSSSGQYF. CDR3 bases: TGTGCCAGCAGTTTATCTAGCTCCAGCGGGCAGTACTTC.

This clonotype was found a few times. V usage is TRBV28 and J usage is TRBJ2-3, with TRBD2 matching over 12 bases. The CDR3 consists of 12 residues. Germline assignment: CDR1 MDHEN and CDR2 SYDVKM. The trim removed 5 bases at V and 13 bases at J, leaving 4 bases unmatched. This CDR3 is CASSTSGRPEYF. The DNA of the CDR3 is TGTGCCAGCAGTACTAGCGGGAGGCCGGAGTATTTT.